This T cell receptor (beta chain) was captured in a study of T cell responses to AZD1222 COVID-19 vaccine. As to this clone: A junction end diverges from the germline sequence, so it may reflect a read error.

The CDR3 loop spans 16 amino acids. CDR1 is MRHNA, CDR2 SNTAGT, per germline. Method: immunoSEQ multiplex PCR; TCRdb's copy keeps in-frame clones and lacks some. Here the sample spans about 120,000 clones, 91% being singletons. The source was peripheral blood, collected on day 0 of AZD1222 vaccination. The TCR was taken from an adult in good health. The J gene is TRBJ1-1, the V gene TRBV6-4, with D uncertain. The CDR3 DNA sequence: TGTGCCAGGAGTGAGAAACGCCCCCAGACGGAAACTGAAGCTTTCTTT. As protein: CARSEKRPQTETEAFF.